This T cell receptor beta chain was documented in a study of T-cell memory formation after mild COVID-19. The overall study: Largely, the TCR clusters proved donor specific.

TCRdb re-derived calls from the 5' RACE reads in MiXCR, one entry per CDR3 protein. Altogether 150,000 or so distinct CDR3 sequences are present, approximately 14% being singletons, with the ten largest covering about 14%. This clonotype was seen a handful of times. With 7 bases clipped from V and 6 bases from J, the junction kept 11 bases outside the gene matches. The CDR3 sequence is 14 residues long. The germline gives CDR1 MNHEY, CDR2 SVGEGT. The V and J genes are TRBV6-2 or TRBV6-3 and TRBJ2-7; 8 nucleotides line up with TRBD2. Material: PBMCs or a T cell subset sorted from them (not recorded which). This sequence was found in an adult woman who had mild COVID-19 (a few samples of this study predate the infection). Cell type and time point are not known. CDR3 coding DNA: TGTGCCAGCACTCCGACGGGTGGGACTAGCGAGCAGTACTTC. It translates to CASTPTGGTSEQYF.